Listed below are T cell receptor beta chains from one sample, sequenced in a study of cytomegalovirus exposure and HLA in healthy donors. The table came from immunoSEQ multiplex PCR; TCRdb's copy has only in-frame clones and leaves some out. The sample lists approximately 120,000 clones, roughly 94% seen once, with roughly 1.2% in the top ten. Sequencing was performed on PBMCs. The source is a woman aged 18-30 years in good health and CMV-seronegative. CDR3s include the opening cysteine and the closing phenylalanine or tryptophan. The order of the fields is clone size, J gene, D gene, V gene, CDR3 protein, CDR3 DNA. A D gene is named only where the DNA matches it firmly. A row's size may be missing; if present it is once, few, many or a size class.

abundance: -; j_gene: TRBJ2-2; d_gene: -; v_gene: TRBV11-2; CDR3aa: CASSSTRAGELFF; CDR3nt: TGTGCCAGCAGCTCGACTAGGGCCGGGGAGCTGTTTTTT
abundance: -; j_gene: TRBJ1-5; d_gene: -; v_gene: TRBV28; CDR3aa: CASTPFGNQPQHF; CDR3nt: TGTGCCAGCACCCCCTTCGGCAATCAGCCCCAGCATTTT
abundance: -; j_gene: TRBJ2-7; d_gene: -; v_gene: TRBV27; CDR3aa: CASSLSIAAGGPYEQYF; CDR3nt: TGTGCCAGCAGTTTATCGATTGCGGCAGGGGGGCCCTACGAGCAGTACTTC
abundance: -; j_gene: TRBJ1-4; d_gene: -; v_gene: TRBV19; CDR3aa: CASSIGPSVVNEKLFF; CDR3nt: TGTGCCAGTAGTATCGGTCCAAGCGTGGTTAATGAAAAACTGTTTTTT
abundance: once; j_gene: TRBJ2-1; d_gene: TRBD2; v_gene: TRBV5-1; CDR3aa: CASSLAGTSGYNEQFF; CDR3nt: TGCGCCAGCAGCTTGGCCGGGACTAGCGGGTACAATGAGCAGTTCTTC
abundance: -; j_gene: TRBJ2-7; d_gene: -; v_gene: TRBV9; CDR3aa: CASSARSGPSYEQYF; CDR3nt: TGTGCCAGCAGCGCGAGGTCAGGGCCCTCCTACGAGCAGTACTTC
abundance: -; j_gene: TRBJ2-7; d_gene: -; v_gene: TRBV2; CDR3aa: CASKPGQTTYEQYF; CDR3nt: TGTGCCAGCAAACCGGGACAAACAACCTACGAGCAGTACTTC
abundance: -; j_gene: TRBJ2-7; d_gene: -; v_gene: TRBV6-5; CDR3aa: CASQLTPAYEQYF; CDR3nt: TGTGCCAGCCAATTAACCCCGGCCTACGAGCAGTACTTC
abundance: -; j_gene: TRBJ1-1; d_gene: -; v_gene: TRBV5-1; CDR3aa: CASSTAGNTEAFF; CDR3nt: TGCGCCAGCAGCACGGCGGGAAACACTGAAGCTTTCTTT
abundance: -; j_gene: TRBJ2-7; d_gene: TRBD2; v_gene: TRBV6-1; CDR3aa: CASSEVAGFYEQYF; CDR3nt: TGTGCCAGCAGTGAAGTAGCGGGGTTTTACGAGCAGTACTTC
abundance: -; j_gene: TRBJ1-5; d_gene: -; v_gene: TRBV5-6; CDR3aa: CASSTQGQPQHF; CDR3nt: TGTGCCAGCAGTACACAGGGACAGCCCCAGCATTTT
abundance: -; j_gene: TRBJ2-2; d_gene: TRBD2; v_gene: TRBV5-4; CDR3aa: CASSLEAGKAGELFF; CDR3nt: TGTGCCAGCAGCTTGGAAGCGGGGAAGGCCGGGGAGCTGTTTTTT
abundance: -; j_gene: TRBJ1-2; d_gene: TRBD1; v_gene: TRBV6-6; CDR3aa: CAGGGRFYGYTF; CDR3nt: TGTGCCGGAGGGGGCAGGTTCTATGGCTACACCTTC
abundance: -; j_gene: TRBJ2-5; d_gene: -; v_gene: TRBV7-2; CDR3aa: CASSLETGRRETQYF; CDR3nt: TGTGCCAGCAGCTTAGAGACAGGGAGGCGGGAGACCCAGTACTTC
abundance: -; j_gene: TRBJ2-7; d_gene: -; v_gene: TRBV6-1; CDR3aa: CASSLKGGAVYEQYF; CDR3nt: TGTGCCAGCAGCCTAAAAGGGGGGGCTGTTTATGAGCAGTACTTC
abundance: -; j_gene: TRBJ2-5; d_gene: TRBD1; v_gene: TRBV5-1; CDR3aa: CASSWDSSETQYF; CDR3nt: TGCGCCAGCAGTTGGGACAGCTCGGAGACCCAGTACTTC
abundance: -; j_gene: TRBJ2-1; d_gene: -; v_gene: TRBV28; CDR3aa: CASGGAGGANNEQFF; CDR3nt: TGTGCCAGCGGGGGGGCAGGGGGCGCAAACAATGAGCAGTTCTTC
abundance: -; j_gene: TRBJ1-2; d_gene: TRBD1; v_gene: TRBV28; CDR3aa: CASSTGQGNYGYTF; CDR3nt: TGTGCCAGCAGTACGGGACAGGGCAACTATGGCTACACCTTC
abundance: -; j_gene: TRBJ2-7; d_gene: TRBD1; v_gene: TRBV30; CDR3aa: CAWSVYPRDRSSEQYF; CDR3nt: TGTGCCTGGAGTGTGTACCCCCGGGACAGAAGCTCCGAGCAGTACTTC
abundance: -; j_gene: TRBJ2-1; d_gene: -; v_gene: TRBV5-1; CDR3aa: CASRPLGVSANEQFF; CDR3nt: TGCGCCAGCCGTCCCCTCGGCGTCAGCGCGAATGAGCAGTTCTTC
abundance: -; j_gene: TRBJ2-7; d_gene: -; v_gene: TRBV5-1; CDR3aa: CASSPEAGPSYEQYF; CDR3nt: TGCGCCAGCAGCCCGGAAGCGGGCCCATCCTACGAGCAGTACTTC
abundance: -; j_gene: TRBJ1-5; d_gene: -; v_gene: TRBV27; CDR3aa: CARPLQGCAQPQHF; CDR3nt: TGTGCCAGGCCATTACAGGGATGCGCGCAGCCCCAGCATTTT
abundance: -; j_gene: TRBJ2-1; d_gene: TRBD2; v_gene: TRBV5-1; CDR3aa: CASSLPAGGLNEQFF; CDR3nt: TGCGCCAGCAGCTTACCCGCGGGGGGCCTCAATGAGCAGTTCTTC
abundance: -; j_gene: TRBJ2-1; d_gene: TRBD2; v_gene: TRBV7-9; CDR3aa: CASSSQRGRNNEQFF; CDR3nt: TGTGCCAGCAGCTCCCAGCGGGGGCGGAACAATGAGCAGTTCTTC
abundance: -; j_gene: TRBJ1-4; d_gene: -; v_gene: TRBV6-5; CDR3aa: CASSYSRAGRGEKLFF; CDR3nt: TGTGCCAGCAGTTACTCGAGGGCGGGACGCGGGGAAAAACTGTTTTTT
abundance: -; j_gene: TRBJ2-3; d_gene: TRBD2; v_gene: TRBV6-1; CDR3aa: CASSESGRVWGTQYF; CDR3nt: TGTGCCAGCAGTGAAAGCGGGAGAGTGTGGGGTACGCAGTATTTT
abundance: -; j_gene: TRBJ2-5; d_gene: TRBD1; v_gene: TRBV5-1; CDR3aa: CASSPRTGEIGETQYF; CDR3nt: TGCGCCAGCAGCCCCAGGACAGGGGAAATTGGGGAGACCCAGTACTTC
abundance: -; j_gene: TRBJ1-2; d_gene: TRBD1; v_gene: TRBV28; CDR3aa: CASSFSTGYSYGYTF; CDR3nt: TGTGCCAGCAGTTTTTCGACAGGGTACAGCTATGGCTACACCTTC
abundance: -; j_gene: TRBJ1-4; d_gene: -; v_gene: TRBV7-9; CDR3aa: CASTPDEKLFF; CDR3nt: TGTGCCAGCACCCCAGATGAAAAACTGTTTTTT